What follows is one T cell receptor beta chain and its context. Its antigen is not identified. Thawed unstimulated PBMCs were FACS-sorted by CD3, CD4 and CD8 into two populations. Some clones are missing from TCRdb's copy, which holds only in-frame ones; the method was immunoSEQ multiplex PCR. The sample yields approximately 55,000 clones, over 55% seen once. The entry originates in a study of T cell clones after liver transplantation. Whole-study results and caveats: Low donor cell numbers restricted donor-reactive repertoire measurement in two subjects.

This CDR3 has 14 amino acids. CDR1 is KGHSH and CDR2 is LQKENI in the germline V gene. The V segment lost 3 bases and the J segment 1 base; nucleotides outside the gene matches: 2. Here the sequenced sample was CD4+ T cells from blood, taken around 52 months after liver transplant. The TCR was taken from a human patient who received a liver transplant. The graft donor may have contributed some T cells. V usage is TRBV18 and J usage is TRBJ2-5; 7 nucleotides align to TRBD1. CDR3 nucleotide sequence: TGTGCCAGCTCACCGTGGACAGGCCAAGAGACCCAGTACTTC. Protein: CASSPWTGQETQYF. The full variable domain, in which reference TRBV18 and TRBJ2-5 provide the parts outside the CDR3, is NAGVMQNPRHLVRRRGQEARLRCSPMKGHSHVYWYRQLPEEGLKFMVYLQKENIIDESGMPKERFSAEFPKEGPSILRIQQVVRGDSAAYFCASSPWTGQETQYFGPGTRLLVL.